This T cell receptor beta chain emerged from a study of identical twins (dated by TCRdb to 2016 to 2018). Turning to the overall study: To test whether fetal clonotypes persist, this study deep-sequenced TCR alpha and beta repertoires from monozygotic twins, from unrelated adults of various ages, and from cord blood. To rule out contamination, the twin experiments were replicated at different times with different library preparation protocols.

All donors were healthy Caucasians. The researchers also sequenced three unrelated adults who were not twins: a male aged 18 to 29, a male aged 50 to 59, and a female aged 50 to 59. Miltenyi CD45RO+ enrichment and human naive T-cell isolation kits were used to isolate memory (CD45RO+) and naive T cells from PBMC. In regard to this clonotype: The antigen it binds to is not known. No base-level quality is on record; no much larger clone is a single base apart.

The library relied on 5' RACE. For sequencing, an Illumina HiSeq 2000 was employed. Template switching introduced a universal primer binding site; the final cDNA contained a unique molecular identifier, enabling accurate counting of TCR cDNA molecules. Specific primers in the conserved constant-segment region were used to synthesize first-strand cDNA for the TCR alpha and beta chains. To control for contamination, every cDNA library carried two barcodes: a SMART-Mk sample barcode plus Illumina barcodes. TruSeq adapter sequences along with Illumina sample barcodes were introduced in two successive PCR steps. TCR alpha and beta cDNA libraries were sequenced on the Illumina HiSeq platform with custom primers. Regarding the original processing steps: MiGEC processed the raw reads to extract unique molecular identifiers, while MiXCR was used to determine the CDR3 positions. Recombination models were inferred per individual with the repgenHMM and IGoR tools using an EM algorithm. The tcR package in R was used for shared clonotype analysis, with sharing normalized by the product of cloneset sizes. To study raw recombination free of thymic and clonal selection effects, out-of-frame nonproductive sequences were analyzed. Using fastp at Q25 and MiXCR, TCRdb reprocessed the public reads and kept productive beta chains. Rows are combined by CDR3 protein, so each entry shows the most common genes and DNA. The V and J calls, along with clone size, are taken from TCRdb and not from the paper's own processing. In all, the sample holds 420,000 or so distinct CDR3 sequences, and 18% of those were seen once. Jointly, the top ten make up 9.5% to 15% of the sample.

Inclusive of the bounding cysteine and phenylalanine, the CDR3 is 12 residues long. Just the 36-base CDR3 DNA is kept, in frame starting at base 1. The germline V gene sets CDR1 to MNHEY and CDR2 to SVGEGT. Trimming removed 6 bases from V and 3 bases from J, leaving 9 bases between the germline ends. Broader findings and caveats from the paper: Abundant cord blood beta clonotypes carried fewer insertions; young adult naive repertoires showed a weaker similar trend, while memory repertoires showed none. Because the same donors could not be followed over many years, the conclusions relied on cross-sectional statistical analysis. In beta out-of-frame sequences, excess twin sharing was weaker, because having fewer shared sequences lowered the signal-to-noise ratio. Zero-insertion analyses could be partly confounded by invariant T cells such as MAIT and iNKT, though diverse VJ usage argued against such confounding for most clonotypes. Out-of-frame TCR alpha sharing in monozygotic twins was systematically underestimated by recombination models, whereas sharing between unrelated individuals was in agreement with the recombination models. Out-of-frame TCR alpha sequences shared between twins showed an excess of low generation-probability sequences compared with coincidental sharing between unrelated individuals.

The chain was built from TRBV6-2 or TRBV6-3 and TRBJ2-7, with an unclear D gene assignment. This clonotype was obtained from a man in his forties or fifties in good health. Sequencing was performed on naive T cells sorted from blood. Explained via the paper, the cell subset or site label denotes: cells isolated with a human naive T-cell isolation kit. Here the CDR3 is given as CASRERGYEQYF. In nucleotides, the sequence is TGTGCCAGCAGGGAAAGAGGCTACGAGCAGTACTTC.